These 5 T cell receptor beta chains came from one sample sequenced in a study of cytomegalovirus exposure and HLA in healthy donors. Some clones are missing from TCRdb's copy, which holds only in-frame ones; the method was immunoSEQ multiplex PCR. The data show about 98,000 clones, roughly 85% seen once. Sequenced sample: PBMCs. The receptors derive from a woman aged 25-40 years in good health and CMV-seronegative.

The chain joins TRBV28 to TRBJ2-7; D is unresolved. Trimming shortened V by 8 bases and J by 2 bases, and 13 bases separated the two germline ends. This CDR3 contains 13 residues. Germline V gene lookup returns CDR1 MDHEN and CDR2 SYDVKM. The CDR3 DNA reads as TGTGCCAGCGGTAGACTGAACCCCTACGAGCAGTACTTC. As protein: CASGRLNPYEQYF. Full variable domain (missing parts from reference TRBV28 and TRBJ2-7): DVKVTQSSRYLVKRTGEKVFLECVQDMDHENMFWYRQDPGLGLRLIYFSYDVKMKEKGDIPEGYSVSREKKERFSLILESASTNQTSMYLCASGRLNPYEQYFGPGTRLTVT.

The chain combines TRBV18 with TRBJ2-7, with 10 bases fitting TRBD2. J gave up 5 bases and V 3 bases, and 16 bases lay outside the gene matches. The CDR3 runs 18 residues. CDR1 is KGHSH, CDR2 LQKENI, per germline. CDR3 sequence (DNA): TGTGCCAGCTCACCTCGGACGGGATTCGGGCTAGCGGGGGACGAGCAGTACTTC. Its protein product is CASSPRTGFGLAGDEQYF.

The J gene is TRBJ1-1, the V gene TRBV11-2; no definite D call. Trimming stripped 4 bases from V and 1 base from J, with 10 bases between. The CDR3 is 14 residues long. The germline CDR1 and CDR2 sequences are SGHAT and FQNNGV. The CDR3: CASSWGASNTEAFF. In nucleotides, the CDR3 is TGTGCCAGCAGCTGGGGAGCCTCGAACACTGAAGCTTTCTTT.

The chain joins TRBV4-2 to TRBJ2-1, with TRBD2 identical over 7 bases. V dropped 0 bases and J dropped 6; count of bases not matched to a gene: 5. CDR3 length equals 15 residues. The germline V gene encodes CDR1 LGHNA and CDR2 YNFKEQ. The CDR3 protein is CASSQDMGGGNEQFF. In DNA, the CDR3 is TGTGCCAGCAGCCAAGATATGGGGGGGGGCAATGAGCAGTTCTTC.

This sequence joins TRBV4-3 and TRBJ2-1, with 11 bases that match TRBD2. J gave up 5 bases and V 4 bases, and 1 base lay outside the gene matches. The CDR3 runs to 14 residues. Germline CDR1 LGHNA, CDR2 YSLEER. In DNA form, the CDR3 reads TGCGCCAGCAGCCTACTAGCGGGAGACAATGAGCAGTTCTTC. Its translation is CASSLLAGDNEQFF.